This T cell receptor (beta chain) was sequenced for a study of metastatic and nonmetastatic thyroid tumors. Study-wide context: From malignant and benign thyroid patients, repertoires in blood and in tumor or nodule tissue were compared. General study results and limits: It was reportedly found that TCR beta diversity was significantly higher in malignant thyroid tumors than in benign nodules, a difference seen in both blood and tumor samples.

Details on this clone: Antigen unknown.

All patients reached thyroid surgery having received no treatment beforehand. Original processing methods: Between-group CDR3 differences, defined by clinicopathological status, yielded a distant-metastasis classifier for papillary thyroid cancer. TCRdb re-called the PCR reads via MiXCR. The V and J calls follow TCRdb's processing rather than the paper's. This table holds under 20,000 clones, about 30% found once. CDR1 SGHTA and CDR2 FQGTGA come from the germline V gene. The CDR3 loop spans 14 amino acids. The V and J ends lost 3 bases and 2 bases respectively, with 8 bases between them. Material for sequencing was blood. This chain joins TRBV7-3 and TRBJ1-5, with D possibly being TRBD1 (5 bases). This receptor was identified in a female donor with papillary thyroid cancer or a benign thyroid nodule (not recorded which). Some clones in this sample may be carry-over from other donors' samples. CDR3 DNA sequence: TGTGCCAGCAGCTTTGCGACAGGCAATCAGCCCCAGCATTTT. Protein sequence: CASSFATGNQPQHF.